This T cell receptor (beta chain) was sequenced during a study of Ad26.COV2.S vaccination and SARS-CoV-2 variants (dated by TCRdb to the early 2020s). About the investigation overall: Vaccine-arm donors were drawn from COV1001, a multicentre, randomized, double-blind, placebo-controlled phase I-IIa trial of Ad26.COV2.S in healthy adults. Ad26.COV2.S was given intramuscularly at 5x10^10 or 1x10^11 viral particles, as a single shot or as two shots 56 days apart. TCRbeta repertoire sequencing served as the tool for gauging how specific and how broad the SARS-CoV-2-reactive T cell receptors were following Ad26.COV2.S vaccination. Investigators remained blinded to trial group allocation during experiments and outcome assessment. Trial participants were randomized into five groups of five, in which low-dose or high-dose Ad26.COV2.S was given once or twice, or placebo was given on both occasions. A total of around 32 samples were included in the TCR-sequenced set, comprising 19 Ad26.COV2.S vaccine recipients, 5 placebo recipients and 8 SARS-CoV-2 convalescent individuals. The paper as a whole reports these results and caveats: The study was not powered to compare responses between vaccine doses or regimens. After vaccination, spike-specific CD8+ and CD4+ T cell responses were reported to show substantial breadth. The authors noted that total T cell responses may have been underestimated by the TCR breadth and depth analyses. Higher spike-specific TCR breadth was observed in Ad26.COV2.S recipients than in placebo recipients (P = 0.0014). Vaccine and placebo recipients had similar non-spike TCR breadth, a finding consistent with the vaccine containing only spike.

Trimming takes 1 base from V and 0 bases from J, and the germline ends sit 7 bases apart. Its CDR3 holds 14 amino acids, cysteine through phenylalanine. CDR3 DNA only is kept here, 42 bases in frame from base 1. The germline V gene (reference sequence) specifies LGHDT as CDR1 and YNNKEL as CDR2. According to the study, the label for this sample's treatment or condition signals: some 20 received Ad26.COV2.S at low or high dose, single or two shots; about 5 received placebo; per-sample allocation not given. Repertoires of vaccine and placebo recipients were sequenced from samples taken on day 63 after the first injection. Between 29 July and 7 August 2020, Cohort 1b enrolled around 24 adults aged 18-55 years at one site in Boston, USA. Ad26.COV2.S consisted of a replication-incompetent adenovirus type 26 vector by which a prefusion-stabilized SARS-CoV-2 spike protein from the original Wuhan strain was expressed.

A note on this clone: It has no known antigen specificity. No per-base quality is available; no much larger clone lies one base away. Other DNA sequences within the sample encode an identical CDR3.

The immunoSEQ Assay was the method used to sequence TCRbeta CDR3 regions. After extraction, genomic DNA underwent amplification by bias-controlled multiplex PCR, followed by high-throughput sequencing. The original pipeline was this. To quantify the absolute abundance of each unique TCRbeta CDR3 region, sequences were collapsed and filtered. Usable DNA was measured by amplifying reference genes present in all nucleated cells, and TCRbeta template counts were normalized to that usable DNA to estimate T cell fraction. Repertoire TCRs were annotated as SARS-CoV-2-specific when V gene, CDR3 amino acid sequence and J gene were exactly matched to a known reactive TCR set. The reference SARS-CoV-2 TCR set came from MIRA and was filtered for enrichment in COVID-19-positive ImmuneCODE repertoires, removing public or cross-reactive TCRs. Using the MIRA antigens, annotated TCRs were further analysed by specific ORF or by position within an ORF. Depth was the summed frequency of annotated unique rearrangements, while breadth was defined as annotated unique rearrangements over total unique productive rearrangements. Group comparisons of TCR breadth used two-sided Wilcoxon rank-sum tests. TCRdb's version of the immuneACCESS table is confined to in-frame rearrangements and falls short of the full clone set. An unresolved V gene accounts for under half of the shortfall where checked; the remainder is of unknown origin. That table is the source of V, J and clone size, and D and trimming were worked out from the DNA. The sample yields 400,000 or so clones; about 88% were counted once. Of the sample, 3% to 3.5% falls within the top ten clones.

The source is a person aged 18-65 years who received the Ad26.COV2.S COVID-19 vaccine or a placebo. The rearrangement joined TRBV3-1 (or the pseudogene TRBV3-2) to TRBJ2-7, with the D gene not clear enough to name. Sequencing was performed on peripheral blood, taken in a trial of Ad26.COV2.S vaccine versus placebo. The CDR3 sequence is CASSQGGYSYEQYF. The DNA is TGTGCCAGCAGCCAAGGGGGATACTCCTACGAGCAGTACTTC.